The T cell receptor beta chain under discussion was sequenced for a study of T cell changes during pregnancy in multiple sclerosis (dated by TCRdb to about 2019). In the study overall: The study looked at changes in the T cell repertoire across pregnancy in women with multiple sclerosis.

About this clone itself: No cognate antigen has been identified for it. No much larger clonotype is one base removed from it; base qualities were not supplied.

Library preparation used the immunoSEQ multiplex PCR assay. TCRdb obtained this table from immuneACCESS and retained in-frame rearrangements with V and J assigned. These tables miss some clones; where compared with another copy, unresolved V genes account for less than half of the shortfall, and the remainder is unexplained. The sample has over 80,000 clones on record, around nine tenths of them singletons. The ten largest clones take up 0.76% of the sample. Sequences SEHNR (CDR1) and FQNEAQ (CDR2) are obtained from the germline V gene (reference sequence). CDR3 length: 18 amino acids, cysteine to phenylalanine. The sequence is cut down to CDR3 DNA, 54 bases in frame from base 1. The junction shows trimming of 5 bases on V and 0 bases on J, and the gene matches do not reach 10 bases of it.

The sequencing used peripheral blood, collected in the second trimester of pregnancy. The sequence is built from TRBV7-9 and TRBJ1-3, with 10 bases matching TRBD1. This sequence originates from a female donor in good health, enrolled as a control in a pregnancy study. Read as DNA, the sequence is TGTGCCAGCAGCCTGGACAGGGGGGCCCTCGGCTCTGGAAACACCATATATTTT. This translates into CASSLDRGALGSGNTIYF. Beyond the CDR3, the reference TRBV7-9 and TRBJ1-3 genes provide the residues; the full variable domain reads: DTGVSQNPRHKITKRGQNVTFRCDPISEHNRLYWYRQTLGQGPEFLTYFQNEAQLEKSRLLSDRFSAERPKGSFSTLEIQRTEQGDSAMYLCASSLDRGALGSGNTIYFGEGSWLTVV.